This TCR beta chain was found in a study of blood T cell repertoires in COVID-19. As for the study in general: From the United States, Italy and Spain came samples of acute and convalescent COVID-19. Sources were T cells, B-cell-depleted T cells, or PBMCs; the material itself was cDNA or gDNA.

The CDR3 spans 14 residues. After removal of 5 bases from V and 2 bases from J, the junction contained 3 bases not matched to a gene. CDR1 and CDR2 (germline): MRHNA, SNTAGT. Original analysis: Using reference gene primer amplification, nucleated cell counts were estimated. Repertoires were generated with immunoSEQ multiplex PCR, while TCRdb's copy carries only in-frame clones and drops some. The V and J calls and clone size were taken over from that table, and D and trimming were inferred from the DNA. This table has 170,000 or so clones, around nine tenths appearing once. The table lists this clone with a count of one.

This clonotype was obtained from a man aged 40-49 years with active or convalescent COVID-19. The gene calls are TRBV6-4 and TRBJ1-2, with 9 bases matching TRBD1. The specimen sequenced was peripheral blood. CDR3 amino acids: CASSSGTGNYGYTF. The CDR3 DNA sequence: TGTGCCAGCAGTTCCGGGACAGGGAACTATGGCTACACCTTC.